This entry concerns a single T cell receptor beta chain. This record comes from a study of blood T cell repertoires in COVID-19. Clones were read by immunoSEQ multiplex PCR, and TCRdb kept only the in-frame ones, dropping some. The data show some 210,000 clones, with 80% to 90% seen just once and 10% held by the top ten. Germline CDR1 reads KGHDR; CDR2 reads SFDVKD. The CDR3 sequence is 16 residues long. Trimming stripped 9 bases from V and 1 base from J, with 17 bases between. The receptor was isolated from a man aged 18 to 29 with acute COVID-19. The sequencing sample was made of PBMCs or T cells enriched from blood (not recorded which). This chain links TRBV24-1 with TRBJ2-2, with D possibly matching TRBD1 (5 bases). CDR3 bases: TGTGCCACCTGCTCATCCACCCAGGGGAACACCGGGGAGCTGTTTTTT. Translation: CATCSSTQGNTGELFF.